This TCR beta chain was documented in a study of shared clonotypes between healthy human individuals. Study in general: The donors, a couple of women and a few men, were aged 18 to 49.

In regard to this clone: Its specificity is not known.

Sequenced by immunoSEQ multiplex PCR; TCRdb stores in-frame clones only, minus some. The sample records around 700,000 clones, around three quarters being singletons. The CDR3 consists of 16 residues. CDR1 and CDR2 from the germline V gene are SGHAT and FQNNGV. V was clipped by 0 bases and J by 2 bases, with 13 bases between them. Study-wide results and limits: The low donor count limited represented genetic and exposure-history diversity. The naive CD4 repertoires of a handful of donors were compared, and roughly 5.1% of clonotypes were shared.

Healthy HIV-negative adults with no recent acute infections or vaccinations were recruited as donors. The TCR sequence derives from a woman aged 25 to 39 in good health. The V call is TRBV11-2, the J call TRBJ1-2; a possible D gene is TRBD1 (5 bases). The sample taken for sequencing was memory CD4+ T cells sorted from blood. Subset described: CD45RA-negative fraction. The CDR3 region has the DNA TGTGCCAGCAGCTTAGAACTCCACCACAGGAACTATGGCTACACCTTC. Amino acid sequence: CASSLELHHRNYGYTF.